Described below is a single T cell receptor (beta chain) sequence and its context. Its cognate antigen is unknown. These data belong to a study of early T cells in non-severe SARS-CoV-2 infection. On the study more broadly: Sequencing targeted bulk RNA from unsorted whole blood, leaving chains unpaired. The study, taken as a whole, reports: Matching results from VDJdb favored anti-spike CD8 responses, leaving private and CD4 specificities undetected.

V shed 3 bases and J 5 bases; nucleotides not matched to a gene: 7. The CDR3 contains 13 residues. From germline, CDR1 is DFQATT and CDR2 SNEGSKA (reference sequence). TCRdb called the 5' RACE reads again in MiXCR, with one record for every CDR3 protein. The sample contains tens of thousands of distinct CDR3 sequences, about 6.2% of which appear only once. The rearrangement joins TRBV20-1 to TRBJ2-7; 7 nucleotides agree with TRBD2. The sequence was obtained from an adult who was a healthcare worker with PCR-confirmed SARS-CoV-2 infection or an uninfected control (not recorded which). Sequencing was performed on whole blood. DNA for the CDR3: TGCAGTGCTAGTGCGGGAGCGATTCACGAGCAGTACTTC. It specifies CSASAGAIHEQYF.